These 6 T cell receptor beta chains originate from one sample sequenced in a study of T cells in Graves' hyperthyroidism and ophthalmopathy. TCR beta CDR3 regions were amplified from RNA transcripts. HTBI primers drove first-round RT-PCR of the TCR CDR3. Using its own MiXCR run on the multiplex PCR reads, TCRdb lists one record per CDR3 protein. The sample lists around 480,000 distinct CDR3 sequences, about 15% seen once, with less than 20% in the top ten. Sequencing input: blood. These receptors came from a woman between 18 and 30 years old with Graves' hyperthyroidism.

This clonotype has ten or more counts. The chain carries TRBV29-1 and TRBJ2-7; unclear D gene. Trimming left V 5 bases short and J 0 bases short, with 11 bases between. Germline V gives CDR1 SQVTM, CDR2 ANQGSEA. This CDR3 has 13 residues. The CDR3 DNA reads as TGCAGCGTTTTCATGGGTAGCTCCTACGAGCAGTACTTC. It encodes CSVFMGSSYEQYF.

The gene calls are TRBV6-1 and TRBJ1-3, with D unclear. The ends were cut back, 6 bases at V and 0 bases at J, with 9 bases in the middle. The germline V gene has CDR1 MNHNS and CDR2 SASEGT. The CDR3 totals 14 residues. CDR3 nucleotides: TGTGCCAGCAGCTCTTCCCTCTCTGGAAACACCATATATTTT. Protein sequence: CASSSSLSGNTIYF.

This clonotype was detected only a few times. This chain uses TRBV28 with TRBJ2-3; TRBD2 matches 12 bases. The CDR3 runs 14 residues. The germline V gene has CDR1 MDHEN and CDR2 SYDVKM. V trimming: 9 bases; J trimming: 3 bases; junction bases outside the gene matches: 4. In DNA, the CDR3 is TGTGCCAGTATGACTAGCGGGAGTACAGATACGCAGTATTTT. Residues: CASMTSGSTDTQYF.

This clonotype was observed a handful of times. The CDR3 region has the DNA TGTGCCAGCAGCTTACAGGGAGGCGGGAAAGAAAAACTGTTTTTT. Its protein is CASSLQGGGKEKLFF. The chain couples TRBV7-2 to TRBJ1-4; TRBD1 is a possible D gene (5 bases). The CDR3 contains 15 residues. The germline V gene encodes CDR1 SGHTA and CDR2 FQGNSA. Deletions cut 2 bases from V and 8 bases from J, with 15 bases between.

The CDR3 reads CASRPGTSGNNEQFF. In DNA, the CDR3 is TGCGCCAGCAGACCCGGGACTAGCGGGAACAATGAGCAGTTCTTC. The chain couples TRBV10-2 to TRBJ2-1, with 13 bases that match TRBD2. CDR1 is WSHSY, CDR2 SAAADI, per germline. This CDR3 contains 15 residues. V trimming: 6 bases; J trimming: 5 bases; junction bases outside the gene matches: 4.

The chain employs TRBV29-1 and TRBJ2-1; 10 bases agree with TRBD2. The germline CDR1 and CDR2 sequences are SQVTM and ANQGSEA. There are 15 residues in the CDR3. V lost 3 bases, J lost 12 bases, and 14 bases stayed unmatched. The chain's CDR3 is CSVESGLASLGGQFF. Written as DNA, the CDR3 is TGCAGCGTTGAGTCGGGACTAGCGAGCTTGGGAGGGCAGTTCTTC.